These 20 T cell receptor beta chains originate from one sample sequenced in a study of T cell changes during pregnancy in multiple sclerosis. TCRdb keeps only in-frame clones here, not all; method: immunoSEQ multiplex PCR. The repertoire holds about 67,000 clones, with about nine tenths as singletons. This sample comprised peripheral blood, obtained in the first trimester of pregnancy. Every receptor here comes from a female donor with multiple sclerosis, enrolled in a pregnancy study.

V and J are TRBV30 and TRBJ1-1, with no clear D. This CDR3 comprises 11 residues. The germline V gene encodes CDR1 GTSNPN and CDR2 SVGIG (reference sequence). The ends were cut back, 2 bases at V and 4 bases at J, with 5 bases in the middle. CDR3 sequence: CAWSPLTEAFF. In nucleotides, the CDR3 is TGTGCCTGGAGTCCCCTCACTGAAGCTTTCTTT.

This clone was seen once. The rearrangement links TRBV10-3 to TRBJ2-5; 8 nucleotides align to TRBD1. The germline CDR1 and CDR2 sequences are ENHRY and SYGVKD. The V segment lost 6 bases and the J segment 0 bases; nucleotides outside the gene matches: 9. This CDR3 contains 16 residues. DNA for the CDR3: TGTGCCATCAGCTCAGGGGGCGGAGAGTACCAAGAGACCCAGTACTTC. It specifies CAISSGGGEYQETQYF.

The chain recombines TRBV28 with TRBJ1-4; D possibly corresponds to TRBD1 (6 bases). Germline V gives CDR1 MDHEN, CDR2 SYDVKM. V was cut by 7 bases and J by 4 bases, with 13 bases left in between. The CDR3 extends over 14 amino acids. CDR3 nucleotides: TGTGCCAGCACTTGGGACACCTATAATGAAAAACTGTTTTTT. Amino acids: CASTWDTYNEKLFF.

The DNA of the CDR3 is TGTGCCAGCAGCAAGGAGGGGTCTGGGGATTCACCCCTCCACTTT. Amino acid sequence: CASSKEGSGDSPLHF. The chain carries TRBV7-3 and TRBJ1-6; TRBD1 might be the D (5 bases). Germline values: CDR1 SGHTA, CDR2 FQGTGA. The V gene lost 5 bases and the J gene lost 8 bases, with 16 bases spanning the gap. The CDR3 runs 15 residues.

The chain is built from TRBV6-5 and TRBJ2-5; 7 bases align to TRBD2. From germline, CDR1 is MNHEY and CDR2 SVGAGI. This CDR3 is 12 amino acids long. V lost 6 bases to trimming and J lost 5 bases; unmatched junction nucleotides: 3. CDR3: CASSGGRETQYF. The CDR3 DNA reads as TGTGCCAGCAGCGGGGGGAGGGAGACCCAGTACTTC.

The chain employs TRBV2 and TRBJ1-1; TRBD1 matches 8 bases. The trim removed 5 bases at V and 3 bases at J, leaving 8 bases unmatched. The CDR3 sequence is 15 residues long. Germline V gives CDR1 SNHLY, CDR2 FYNNEI. The CDR3 region has the DNA TGTGCCAGCAGTCCCCGGACAGGGCTGGACACTGAAGCTTTCTTT. Encoded protein: CASSPRTGLDTEAFF.

The chain employs TRBV7-9 and TRBJ1-1; 8 positions agree with TRBD1. Per the germline V gene, CDR1 is SEHNR and CDR2 is FQNEAQ (reference sequence). V gave up 6 bases and J gave up 1 base; unmatched junction bases: 10. The CDR3 loop spans 16 amino acids. CDR3 nucleotide sequence: TGTGCCAGCAGATCTCCCGGGACAGGAAAGAACACTGAAGCTTTCTTT. Protein: CASRSPGTGKNTEAFF.

The gene calls are TRBV2 and TRBJ2-1; D ambiguous. The germline CDR1 and CDR2 sequences are SNHLY and FYNNEI. There are 11 residues in the CDR3. Trimming removed 7 bases at V and 3 bases at J, with 4 bases between. This CDR3 reads CASTFYNEQFF. Here the CDR3 DNA reads TGTGCCAGCACGTTCTACAATGAGCAGTTCTTC. The whole variable domain, filled in from reference TRBV2 and TRBJ2-1, reads EPEVTQTPSHQVTQMGQEVILRCVPISNHLYFYWYRQILGQKVEFLVSFYNNEISEKSEIFDDQFSVERPDGSNFTLKIRSTKLEDSAMYFCASTFYNEQFFGPGTRLTVL.

The J gene is TRBJ2-7, the V gene TRBV28; D is possibly TRBD1 (6 bases). This CDR3 spans 13 amino acids. Germline values: CDR1 MDHEN, CDR2 SYDVKM. The CDR3 DNA follows: TGTGCTACGCTGGCCGGGGACATCTACGAGCAGTACTTC. It translates to CATLAGDIYEQYF.

This chain joins TRBV5-1 and TRBJ2-7; TRBD1 matches 7 bases. The V gene's germline CDR1 is SGHRS and CDR2 YFSETQ. The CDR3 consists of 14 residues. V dropped 4 bases and J dropped 6; count of bases not matched to a gene: 10. Written as DNA, the CDR3 is TGCGCCAGCAGCCTCCCCACACAGGGGAGCGAGCAGTACTTC. Amino acids: CASSLPTQGSEQYF.

The V and J genes are TRBV25-1 and TRBJ1-4; D remains ambiguous. The CDR3 extends over 14 amino acids. The germline V gene encodes CDR1 MGHDK and CDR2 SYGVNS. Trimming pared 1 base from V and 7 bases from J, leaving 10 bases between. The DNA for the CDR3 is TGTGCCAGCAGTGAATGGTCGGGTGGTGAAAAACTGTTTTTT. Its protein product is CASSEWSGGEKLFF.

The chain recombines TRBV5-6 with TRBJ2-1; 8 bases map to TRBD2. V gave up 10 bases and J gave up 5 bases; unmatched junction bases: 11. The CDR3 spans 14 residues. From germline, CDR1 is SGHDT and CDR2 YYEEEE. The CDR3 loop reads CACGWRGVNNEQFF. The CDR3 DNA is TGTGCCTGCGGTTGGCGGGGGGTTAACAATGAGCAGTTCTTC. The complete variable domain, with remaining parts taken from reference TRBV5-6 and TRBJ2-1, reads DAGVTQSPTHLIKTRGQQVTLRCSPKSGHDTVSWYQQALGQGPQFIFQYYEEEERQRGNFPDRFSGHQFPNYSSELNVNALLLGDSALYLCACGWRGVNNEQFFGPGTRLTVL.

This chain connects TRBV10-2 to TRBJ2-1; 16 positions agree with TRBD2. CDR1 WSHSY and CDR2 SAAADI come from the germline V gene. The V and J ends lost 6 bases and 1 base, in that order; junction bases with no gene match: 6. The CDR3 runs to 18 residues. CDR3 nucleotides: TGCGCCAGCAGGGAGGGACTAGCGGGAGGGGGATCCTACAATGAGCAGTTCTTC. It encodes CASREGLAGGGSYNEQFF.

The V gene is TRBV9, the J gene TRBJ2-3, with a possible D match to TRBD2 (7 bases). Looked up from germline, CDR1 is SGDLS and CDR2 is YYNGEE. The CDR3 totals 14 residues. Trimming removed 0 bases from V and 8 bases from J, with 13 bases in between. The CDR3 spells CASSVEGGGGTQYF. CDR3 DNA: TGTGCCAGCAGCGTAGAGGGGGGAGGGGGTACGCAGTATTTT.

This chain links TRBV5-6 with TRBJ2-6; 10 bases are shared with TRBD1. The V gene's germline CDR1 is SGHDT and CDR2 YYEEEE. V trimming: 4 bases; J trimming: 2 bases; junction bases outside the gene matches: 6. The CDR3 runs to 17 residues. The CDR3 bases are TGTGCCAGCAGCCCGGGACAGGGGACCGCTGGGGCCAACGTCCTGACTTTC. The encoded protein is CASSPGQGTAGANVLTF.

The rearrangement uses TRBV30 and TRBJ2-1; no clear D gene. Germline-derived CDR1 and CDR2 are GTSNPN and SVGIG (reference sequence). The CDR3 runs 12 residues. The V end was cut by 2 bases, the J end by 5 bases, with 7 bases between. The CDR3 loop is CAWSRSNNEQFF. CDR3 nucleotides: TGTGCCTGGAGTCGCAGTAACAATGAGCAGTTCTTC.

The chain uses TRBV28 and TRBJ2-7, with D perhaps matching TRBD2 (6 bases). Between the trimmed V and J ends, which lost 1 base and 2 bases, there was a span of 9 bases. CDR3 size: 14 residues. CDR1 and CDR2 from the germline V gene are MDHEN and SYDVKM. CDR3 sequence (DNA): TGTGCCAGCAGTTTATTGCGGGGAGCCTACGAGCAGTACTTC. Its translation: CASSLLRGAYEQYF.

V is TRBV19 and J is TRBJ2-3; D call uncertain. This CDR3 comprises 13 residues. V was cut by 5 bases and J by 4 bases, with 10 bases left in between. The germline V gene encodes CDR1 LNHDA and CDR2 SQIVND (reference sequence). Written as DNA, the CDR3 is TGTGCCAGTAGTGAACAGAATCCAGATACGCAGTATTTT. Protein: CASSEQNPDTQYF.

The rearrangement uses TRBV2 and TRBJ1-2; 7 positions match TRBD1. Germline V gives CDR1 SNHLY, CDR2 FYNNEI. The CDR3 spans 15 residues. The J segment lost 7 bases and the V segment lost 4 bases, leaving 12 bases of the junction unmatched. In DNA form, the CDR3 reads TGTGCCAGCAGTGGACAGGGAAGCCCCTTCCTTGGCTACACCTTC. This translates into CASSGQGSPFLGYTF.

V usage is TRBV9 and J usage is TRBJ1-3; the D is unclear. CDR3 length: 14 amino acids. The V gene lost 0 bases and the J gene lost 0 bases, with 4 bases spanning the gap. Germline-derived CDR1 and CDR2 are SGDLS and YYNGEE. CDR3 sequence (DNA): TGTGCCAGCAGCGTAGTCGGCTCTGGAAACACCATATATTTT. Its translation is CASSVVGSGNTIYF.